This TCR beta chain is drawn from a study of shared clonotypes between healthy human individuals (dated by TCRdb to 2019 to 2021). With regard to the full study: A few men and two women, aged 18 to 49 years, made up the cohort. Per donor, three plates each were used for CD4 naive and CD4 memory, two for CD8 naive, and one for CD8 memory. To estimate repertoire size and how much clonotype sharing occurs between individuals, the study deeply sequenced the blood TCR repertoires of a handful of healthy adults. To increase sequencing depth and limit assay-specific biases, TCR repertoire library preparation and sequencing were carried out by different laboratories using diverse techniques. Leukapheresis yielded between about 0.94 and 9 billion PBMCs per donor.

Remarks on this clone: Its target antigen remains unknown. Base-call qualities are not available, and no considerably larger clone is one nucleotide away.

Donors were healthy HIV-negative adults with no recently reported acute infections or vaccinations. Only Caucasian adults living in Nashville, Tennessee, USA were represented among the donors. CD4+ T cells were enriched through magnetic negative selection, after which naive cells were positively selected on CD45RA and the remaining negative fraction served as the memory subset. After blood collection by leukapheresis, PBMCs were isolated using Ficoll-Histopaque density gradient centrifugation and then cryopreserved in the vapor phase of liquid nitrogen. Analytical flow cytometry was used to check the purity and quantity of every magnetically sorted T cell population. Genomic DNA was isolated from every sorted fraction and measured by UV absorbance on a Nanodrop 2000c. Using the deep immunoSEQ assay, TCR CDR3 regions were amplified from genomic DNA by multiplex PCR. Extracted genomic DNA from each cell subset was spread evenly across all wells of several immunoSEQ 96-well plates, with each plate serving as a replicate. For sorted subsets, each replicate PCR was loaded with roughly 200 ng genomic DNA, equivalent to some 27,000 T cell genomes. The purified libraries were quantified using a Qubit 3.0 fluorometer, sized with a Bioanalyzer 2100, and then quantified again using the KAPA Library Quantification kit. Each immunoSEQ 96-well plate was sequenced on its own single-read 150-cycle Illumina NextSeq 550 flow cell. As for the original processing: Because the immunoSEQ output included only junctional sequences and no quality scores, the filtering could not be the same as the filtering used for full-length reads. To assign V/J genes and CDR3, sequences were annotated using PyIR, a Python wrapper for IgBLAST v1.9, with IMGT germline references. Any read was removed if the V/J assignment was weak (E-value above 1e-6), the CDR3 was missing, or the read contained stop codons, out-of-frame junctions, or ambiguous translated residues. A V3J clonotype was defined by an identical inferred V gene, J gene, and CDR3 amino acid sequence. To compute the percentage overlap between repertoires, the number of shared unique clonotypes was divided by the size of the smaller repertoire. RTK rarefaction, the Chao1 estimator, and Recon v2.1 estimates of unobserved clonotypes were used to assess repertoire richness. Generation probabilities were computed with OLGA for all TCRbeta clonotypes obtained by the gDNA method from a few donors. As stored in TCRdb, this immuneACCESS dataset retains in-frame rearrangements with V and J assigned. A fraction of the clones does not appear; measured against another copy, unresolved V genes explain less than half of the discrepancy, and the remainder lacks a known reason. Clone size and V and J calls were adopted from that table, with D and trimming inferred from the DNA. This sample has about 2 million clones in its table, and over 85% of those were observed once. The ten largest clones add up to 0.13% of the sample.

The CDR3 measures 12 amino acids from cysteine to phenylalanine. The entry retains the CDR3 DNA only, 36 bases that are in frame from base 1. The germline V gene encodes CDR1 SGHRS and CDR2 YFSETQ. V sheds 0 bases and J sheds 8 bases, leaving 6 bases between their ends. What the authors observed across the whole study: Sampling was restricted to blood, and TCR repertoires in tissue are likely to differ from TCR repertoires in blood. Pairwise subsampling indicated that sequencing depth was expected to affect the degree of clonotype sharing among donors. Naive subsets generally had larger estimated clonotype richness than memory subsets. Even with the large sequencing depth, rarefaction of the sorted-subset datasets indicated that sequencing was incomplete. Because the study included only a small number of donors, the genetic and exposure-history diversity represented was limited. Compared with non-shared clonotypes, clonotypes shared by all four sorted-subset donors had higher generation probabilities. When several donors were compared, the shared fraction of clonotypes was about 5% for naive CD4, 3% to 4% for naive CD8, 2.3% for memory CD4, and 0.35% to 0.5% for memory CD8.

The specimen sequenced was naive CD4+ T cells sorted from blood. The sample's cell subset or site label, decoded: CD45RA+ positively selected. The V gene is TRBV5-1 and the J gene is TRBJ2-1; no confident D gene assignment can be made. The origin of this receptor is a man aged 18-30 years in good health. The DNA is TGCGCCAGCAGCTTGGCGTCCGATGAGCAGTTCTTC. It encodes CASSLASDEQFF.